Following are 30 T cell receptor beta chains from one sample sequenced in a study of early T cells in non-severe SARS-CoV-2 infection. From the 5' RACE reads, TCRdb called clonotypes with MiXCR, one entry per CDR3 protein. Altogether about 76,000 distinct CDR3 sequences are present, around 16% being singletons, with the ten largest covering approximately 12%. The sequenced sample consisted of whole blood. All receptors come from an adult who was a healthcare worker with PCR-confirmed SARS-CoV-2 infection or an uninfected control (not recorded which).

The chain joins TRBV5-1 to TRBJ2-7, with 8 bases lining up with TRBD1. CDR3 size: 13 residues. CDR1 SGHRS and CDR2 YFSETQ come from the germline V gene. V trimming: 7 bases; J trimming: 7 bases; junction bases outside the gene matches: 10. The CDR3 protein is CASFFDRGEEQYF. The DNA for the CDR3 is TGCGCCAGCTTCTTCGACAGGGGTGAAGAGCAGTACTTC.

The gene calls are TRBV29-1 and TRBJ2-5, with TRBD2 as a possible D gene (6 bases). The V and J ends lost 7 bases and 5 bases respectively, with 8 bases between them. CDR3 length: 10 amino acids. Germline V gene data show CDR1 as SQVTM and CDR2 as ANQGSEA. CDR3 bases: TGCAGCGGGGGGGACGAGACCCAGTACTTC. Translation: CSGGDETQYF.

This clonotype has just a few counts. V is TRBV30 and J is TRBJ2-7, with a tentative D call TRBD1 (7 bases). Trimming took off 5 bases at V and 3 bases at J, with 17 bases between the two ends. The CDR3 covers 14 residues. The germline V gene has CDR1 GTSNPN and CDR2 SVGIG (reference sequence). CDR3 bases: TGTGCCTGGGCCTGGACAGGCGGGAACTACGAGCAGTACTTC. It encodes CAWAWTGGNYEQYF. Full variable domain (remainder filled in from reference TRBV30 and TRBJ2-7): SQTIHQWPATLVQPVGSPLSLECTVEGTSNPNLYWYRQAAGRGLQLLFYSVGIGQISSEVPQNLSASRPQDRQFILSSKKLLLSDSGFYLCAWAWTGGNYEQYFGPGTRLTVT.

This clonotype was observed a few times. The chain carries TRBV7-2 and TRBJ2-5; no clear D gene. This CDR3 contains 11 residues. Looked up from germline, CDR1 is SGHTA and CDR2 is FQGNSA. The germline V and J ends were trimmed by 5 bases and 7 bases, with 8 bases remaining between them. In DNA, the CDR3 is TGTGCCAGCAGCCCCCGAGGGACCCAGTACTTC. It translates to CASSPRGTQYF.

The chain is built from TRBV19 and TRBJ2-1, with a possible D match to TRBD1 (6 bases). The CDR3 length is 15 residues. V was shortened by 7 bases and J by 0 bases, with 13 bases between the two germline ends. CDR1 is LNHDA and CDR2 is SQIVND in the germline V gene (reference sequence). The CDR3 DNA is TGTGCCAGTACCAGGGGCGAAAGCTCCTACAATGAGCAGTTCTTC. Amino acid sequence: CASTRGESSYNEQFF. The full variable domain, with the rest looked up from reference TRBV19 and TRBJ2-1, is DGGITQSPKYLFRKEGQNVTLSCEQNLNHDAMYWYRQDPGQGLRLIYYSQIVNDFQKGDIAEGYSVSREKKESFPLTVTSAQKNPTAFYLCASTRGESSYNEQFFGPGTRLTVL.

This clonotype was counted a single time. This chain joins TRBV27 and TRBJ2-7; D is perhaps TRBD1 or TRBD2 (5 bases each). CDR3 length equals 14 residues. Germline assignment: CDR1 MNHEY and CDR2 SMNVEV (reference sequence). Trimming cost V 5 bases and J 3 bases, with 14 bases left between them. The chain's CDR3 is CASSPWTGGYEQYF. In DNA form, the CDR3 reads TGTGCCAGCAGTCCTTGGACTGGGGGCTACGAGCAGTACTTC.

V usage is TRBV27 and J usage is TRBJ2-7; 13 positions match TRBD2. This CDR3 is 16 amino acids long. The V segment lost 5 bases and the J segment 2 bases; nucleotides outside the gene matches: 6. Germline V gene sequence: CDR1 MNHEY, CDR2 SMNVEV (reference sequence). CDR3 nucleotides: TGTGCCAGCAGTCTGTACGGGACTAGCGGGGCCTACGAGCAGTACTTC. It specifies CASSLYGTSGAYEQYF.

This chain connects TRBV7-2 to TRBJ1-2; D is unclear. The CDR3 contains 14 residues. Between the trimmed V and J ends, which lost 6 bases and 2 bases, there was a span of 13 bases. CDR1 and CDR2 from the germline V gene are SGHTA and FQGNSA. The CDR3 is CASSPRWQNYGYTF. CDR3 bases: TGTGCCAGCAGTCCCCGGTGGCAGAACTATGGCTACACCTTC.

The V gene is TRBV4-1, the J gene TRBJ2-7; D call uncertain. The germline CDR1 and CDR2 sequences are MGHRA and YSYEKL. Trimming took off 2 bases at V and 0 bases at J, with 17 bases between the two ends. There are 17 residues in the CDR3. CDR3 region: CASSQIDFIGPSYEQYF. In DNA form, the CDR3 reads TGCGCCAGCAGCCAAATCGACTTCATCGGGCCCTCCTACGAGCAGTACTTC.

This clonotype turned up a few times. The CDR3 loop is CASSPRGRGAFF. The DNA of the CDR3 is TGTGCCAGCAGCCCTAGGGGGCGGGGAGCTTTCTTT. This sequence joins TRBV28 and TRBJ1-1, with 7 bases lining up with TRBD1. V lost 6 bases and J lost 10; bases outside the gene matches: 8. The CDR3 is 12 amino acids. The V gene's germline CDR1 is MDHEN and CDR2 SYDVKM.

The chain joins TRBV9 to TRBJ2-1; D remains unclear. V was clipped by 3 bases and J by 12 bases, with 10 bases between them. This CDR3 has 11 amino acids. Germline V gives CDR1 SGDLS, CDR2 YYNGEE. The CDR3: CASSGLYPQFF. The CDR3 DNA sequence: TGTGCCAGCAGCGGTCTATACCCGCAGTTCTTC.

The rearrangement joins TRBV29-1 to TRBJ2-7, with TRBD1 identical over 9 bases. V shed 0 bases, J shed 0 bases, and the junction held 6 bases outside the gene matches. Germline V gives CDR1 SQVTM, CDR2 ANQGSEA. This CDR3 is 16 amino acids long. The CDR3 nucleotides read TGCAGCGTTGAAGATCCGGGACAGGGCAGCTCCTACGAGCAGTACTTC. Its translation: CSVEDPGQGSSYEQYF.

V and J are TRBV5-1 and TRBJ1-2; D unresolved. The CDR3 is 12 amino acids. Germline CDR1 reads SGHRS; CDR2 reads YFSETQ. With 5 bases removed from V and 4 bases from J, the gap between germline ends came to 9 bases. CDR3 DNA sequence: TGCGCCAGCAGGGCGGGCCTCTATGGCTACACCTTC. This codes for CASRAGLYGYTF.

This clonotype was detected many times. The chain is built from TRBV20-1 and TRBJ2-7; 8 positions agree with TRBD2. Germline V gene sequence: CDR1 DFQATT, CDR2 SNEGSKA (reference sequence). The CDR3 contains 14 residues. V shed 1 base and J 6 bases; nucleotides not matched to a gene: 8. The CDR3 spells CSARVTGGPSEQYF. The CDR3 coding sequence is TGCAGTGCTAGAGTAACGGGAGGGCCGAGCGAGCAGTACTTC.

The V and J genes are TRBV14 and TRBJ2-1, with D possibly TRBD2 on 5 matching bases. Germline V lookup: CDR1 SGHDN, CDR2 FVKESK. V lost 0 bases and J 3 bases, leaving 9 bases between the germline ends. The CDR3 loop spans 15 amino acids. The CDR3 reads CASSQDREIYNEQFF. The CDR3, as DNA: TGTGCCAGCAGCCAAGATAGGGAGATCTACAATGAGCAGTTCTTC. Looking up the rest from reference TRBV14 and TRBJ2-1 gives the full variable domain: EAGVTQFPSHSVIEKGQTVTLRCDPISGHDNLYWYRRVMGKEIKFLLHFVKESKQDESGMPNNRFLAERTGGTYSTLKVQPAELEDSGVYFCASSQDREIYNEQFFGPGTRLTVL.

This chain uses TRBV30 with TRBJ2-7; 8 positions agree with TRBD1. Losses at the gene ends were 0 bases for V and 2 bases for J; bases not matched to a gene: 6. CDR3 size: 15 residues. From germline, CDR1 is GTSNPN and CDR2 SVGIG (reference sequence). The CDR3 sequence is CAWSVGGQGTYEQYF. CDR3 DNA sequence: TGTGCCTGGAGTGTAGGAGGACAGGGAACCTACGAGCAGTACTTC.

This clonotype was recorded many times. This chain links TRBV7-6 with TRBJ2-1, with D possibly TRBD2 on 5 matching bases. Trimming took 7 bases from V and 7 from J, leaving 14 bases between them. This CDR3 has 13 amino acids. The germline CDR1 and CDR2 sequences are SGHVS and FNYEAQ. CDR3 coding DNA: TGTGCCAGCAAGGACTTGCTTGGGAATGAGCAGTTCTTC. Protein: CASKDLLGNEQFF.

This clonotype was counted only a few times. This chain connects TRBV28 to TRBJ2-4; tentatively, D is TRBD1 (6 bases). Germline lookup yields CDR1 MDHEN and CDR2 SYDVKM. Deletions cut 5 bases from V and 1 base from J, with 12 bases between. The CDR3 covers 15 residues. The CDR3 spells CASSVTGSAKNIQYF. In DNA form, the CDR3 reads TGTGCCAGCAGTGTTACAGGGTCGGCCAAAAACATTCAGTACTTC.

The rearrangement uses TRBV20-1 and TRBJ1-1, with TRBD1 matching 9 bases. J gave up 6 bases and V 6 bases, and 5 bases lay outside the gene matches. Per germline, CDR1 DFQATT and CDR2 SNEGSKA (reference sequence). This CDR3 comprises 12 residues. The CDR3 here is CSAAGQGPEAFF. CDR3 DNA sequence: TGCAGTGCCGCGGGACAGGGCCCTGAAGCTTTCTTT.

This clonotype was recorded a few times. The V call is TRBV28, the J call TRBJ2-7; TRBD2 might be the D (6 bases). The CDR3 totals 11 residues. CDR1 and CDR2 (germline): MDHEN, SYDVKM. V was trimmed by 8 bases and J by 7 bases, leaving 12 bases between them. CDR3 coding DNA: TGTGCCAGCGGCGGGGACCGGGAGCAGTACTTC. It translates to CASGGDREQYF.

This clonotype turned up a few times. J is TRBJ1-1 and V is TRBV7-9, with 9 bases that match TRBD1. V dropped 4 bases and J dropped 3; count of bases not matched to a gene: 6. CDR1 SEHNR and CDR2 FQNEAQ come from the germline V gene (reference sequence). This CDR3 comprises 15 residues. The CDR3 DNA is TGTGCCAGCAGCTCGGACAGGGGCAGGGACACTGAAGCTTTCTTT. Translation: CASSSDRGRDTEAFF. Complete variable domain (other parts from reference TRBV7-9 and TRBJ1-1): DTGVSQNPRHKITKRGQNVTFRCDPISEHNRLYWYRQTLGQGPEFLTYFQNEAQLEKSRLLSDRFSAERPKGSFSTLEIQRTEQGDSAMYLCASSSDRGRDTEAFFGQGTRLTVV.

The chain recombines TRBV29-1 with TRBJ2-7; 8 nucleotides agree with TRBD1. Germline loops: CDR1 SQVTM, CDR2 ANQGSEA. There are 13 residues in the CDR3. V trimming: 8 bases; J trimming: 2 bases; junction bases outside the gene matches: 8. CDR3 protein: CSPWTGCPYEQYF. DNA of the CDR3: TGCAGCCCCTGGACAGGGTGCCCCTACGAGCAGTACTTC.

V gene TRBV6-5 combines with J gene TRBJ1-6; no definite D call. CDR1 and CDR2 (germline): MNHEY, SVGAGI. With 5 bases removed from V and 0 bases from J, the gap between germline ends came to 11 bases. The length of the CDR3 is 16 residues. This CDR3 is CASSIRLSSYNSPLHF. As DNA, the CDR3 is TGTGCCAGCAGTATCAGGCTTAGCTCCTATAATTCACCCCTCCACTTT.

The rearrangement joins TRBV6-6 to TRBJ2-7; TRBD1 matches 8 bases. The CDR3 totals 13 residues. Germline V lookup: CDR1 MNHNY, CDR2 SVGAGI (reference sequence). V shed 6 bases and J 4 bases; nucleotides not matched to a gene: 5. For the CDR3, the DNA is TGTGCCAGCAGATCGACAGGGGAGTACGAGCAGTACTTC. Translation: CASRSTGEYEQYF.

The chain recombines TRBV5-1 with TRBJ2-1, with 9 bases that match TRBD1. The CDR3 sequence is 12 residues long. J was trimmed by 10 bases and V by 7 bases; bases with no gene match: 6. Germline CDR1 SGHRS, CDR2 YFSETQ. The CDR3 DNA is TGCGCCAGCGGGACAGGGTTCTTGGAGCAGTTCTTC. Translated: CASGTGFLEQFF.

This clonotype has more than one count but fewer than ten. The V and J genes are TRBV6-4 and TRBJ2-1; TRBD2 matches 10 bases. V dropped 0 bases and J dropped 8; count of bases not matched to a gene: 10. The CDR3 spans 17 residues. CDR1 MRHNA and CDR2 SNTAGT come from the germline V gene. CDR3 sequence: CASSDSASGGARDEQFF. CDR3 nucleotides: TGTGCCAGCAGTGACTCGGCCAGCGGGGGGGCAAGGGATGAGCAGTTCTTC.

This clonotype was recorded a few times. The rearrangement links TRBV20-1 to TRBJ2-7; 9 nucleotides agree with TRBD1. Germline V CDR1 and CDR2: DFQATT, SNEGSKA (reference sequence). With 6 bases clipped from V and 1 base from J, the junction kept 7 bases outside the gene matches. The CDR3 runs 14 residues. The CDR3 region is CSAEGQGLSYEQYF. In nucleotides, the CDR3 is TGCAGTGCCGAGGGACAGGGACTTTCCTACGAGCAGTACTTC.

This sequence joins TRBV28 and TRBJ2-1; 9 nucleotides agree with TRBD2. The V segment lost 3 bases and the J segment 1 base; nucleotides outside the gene matches: 13. CDR3 size: 19 residues. Germline V gene sequence: CDR1 MDHEN, CDR2 SYDVKM. The DNA of the CDR3 is TGTGCCAGCAGTTTGCTGGCGGGGGGGCATCTAGGGTCCTACAATGAGCAGTTCTTC. Translating gives CASSLLAGGHLGSYNEQFF.

This chain joins TRBV3-1 and TRBJ2-7; no clear D. V shed 1 base and J shed 7 bases, with 11 bases lying between them. Per the germline V gene, CDR1 is LGHDT and CDR2 is YNNKEL (reference sequence). The CDR3 runs 13 residues. The CDR3, as DNA: TGTGCCAGCAGCCAAGTGGCCGGGTGGGAGCAGTACTTC. Translating it yields CASSQVAGWEQYF.

This clonotype was detected a few times. This chain links TRBV11-2 with TRBJ2-3; the D is unclear. This CDR3 has 13 residues. V was shortened by 8 bases and J by 4 bases, with 13 bases between the two germline ends. The germline gives CDR1 SGHAT, CDR2 FQNNGV. The DNA for the CDR3 is TGTGCCAGCTCCAGTTTCCAGGCAGATACGCAGTATTTT. It is translated as CASSSFQADTQYF.